This TCR beta chain was retrieved from a study of T cell responses to AZD1222 COVID-19 vaccine. Whole-study results and caveats: There were vaccine-associated CD4 TCRs across spike, dominant at 160-218 and 743-854. An increase in Spike-specific TCR breadth and depth was observed after two AZD1222 doses. Females outnumbered males among donors, who were mostly white British; clonal diversity was possibly underestimated.

TCRdb's copy holds only in-frame clones and misses some; the assay was immunoSEQ multiplex PCR. The table includes 180,000 or so clones, around 90% detected once. Germline V gene sequence: CDR1 MNHEY, CDR2 SMNVEV (reference sequence). The V and J ends lost 1 base and 6 bases respectively, with 16 bases between them. This CDR3 comprises 16 residues. Second-dose schedules of about 4 or about 12 weeks were combined. A remark on this clone: What it recognizes is unknown.

The rearrangement joins TRBV27 to TRBJ2-1, with no clear D. The source material was peripheral blood, sampled 28 days after the second AZD1222 dose. The receptor's source is an adult who received the AZD1222 COVID-19 vaccine. The CDR3 nucleotides read TGTGCCAGCAGTTTATTTAGCCTTTGGGGAACCAATGAGCAGTTCTTC. It translates to CASSLFSLWGTNEQFF.